Listed here are 15 T cell receptor beta chains from one sample, sequenced in a study of T cells in tumors after PD-1 blockade. Data came from immunoSEQ multiplex PCR; TCRdb stores just in-frame clones and leaves some out. The sample has about 10,000 clones; around 67% are singletons. The specimen was tumor tissue, collected after anti-PD-1 treatment. All receptors derive from a human donor with basal cell carcinoma.

The rearrangement links TRBV12-5 to TRBJ1-4, with D hard to call. The CDR3 extends over 14 amino acids. Germline assignment: CDR1 LGHNT and CDR2 FRNRAP. V was trimmed by 7 bases and J by 8 bases, leaving 17 bases between them. CDR3 bases: TGTGCTAGTGCCTTTCCAGGTCATGGCGAAAAACTGTTTTTT. Its protein product is CASAFPGHGEKLFF.

This chain uses TRBV21-1 with TRBJ2-7; TRBD1 reflects the table's D call only, with no check against the DNA. TRBV21-1 is a pseudogene locus. This CDR3 has 15 amino acids. The CDR3 sequence: CASSKDGTGVCEQYF. The CDR3 bases are TGTGCCAGCAGCAAAGACGGGACAGGGGTATGCGAGCAGTACTTC.

The chain carries TRBV6-5 and TRBJ2-3; D perhaps matches TRBD1 (5 bases). CDR3 length: 16 amino acids. Germline-derived CDR1 and CDR2 are MNHEY and SVGAGI. With 2 bases removed from V and 0 bases from J, the gap between germline ends came to 12 bases. The CDR3 DNA reads TGTGCCAGCAGTTACCCCAAAGGGGCTAGCACAGATACGCAGTATTTT. Translated: CASSYPKGASTDTQYF.

The V gene is TRBV5-6, the J gene TRBJ2-7; tentatively, D is TRBD1 or TRBD2 (6 bases each). Germline CDR1 reads SGHDT; CDR2 reads YYEEEE. The CDR3 has 14 residues. V was pared by 5 bases and J by 7 bases, with 19 bases between. CDR3 region: CASSSTPGAPEQYF. In DNA form, the CDR3 reads TGTGCCAGCAGTTCTACCCCGGGGGCCCCGGAGCAGTACTTC. The full variable domain, in which reference TRBV5-6 and TRBJ2-7 provide the parts outside the CDR3, is DAGVTQSPTHLIKTRGQQVTLRCSPKSGHDTVSWYQQALGQGPQFIFQYYEEEERQRGNFPDRFSGHQFPNYSSELNVNALLLGDSALYLCASSSTPGAPEQYFGPGTRLTVT.

The chain uses TRBV5-4 and TRBJ1-4; D is perhaps TRBD1 (5 bases). The CDR3 sequence is 14 residues long. Trimming left V 4 bases short and J 8 bases short, with 15 bases between. Germline V lookup: CDR1 SGHNT, CDR2 YYREEE (reference sequence). CDR3 DNA sequence: TGTGCCAGCAGCCCGCAGGAAGGGGAAGAAAAACTGTTTTTT. This encodes CASSPQEGEEKLFF.

In this sample, this clone turned up a few times. V and J are TRBV5-8 and TRBJ1-2; TRBD1 matches at 8 bases. Germline V gives CDR1 SGHTS, CDR2 YDEGEE. CDR3 length: 13 residues. V lost 6 bases, J lost 5 bases, and 6 bases stayed unmatched. In DNA form, the CDR3 reads TGTGCCAGCACCCTCAGGGGGCCTTATGGCTACACCTTC. Its translation is CASTLRGPYGYTF. Filled out from reference TRBV5-8 and TRBJ1-2, the complete variable domain reads EAGVTQSPTHLIKTRGQQATLRCSPISGHTSVYWYQQALGLGLQFLLWYDEGEERNRGNFPPRFSGRQFPNYSSELNVNALELEDSALYLCASTLRGPYGYTFGSGTRLTVV.

This chain connects TRBV14 to TRBJ2-7; perhaps TRBD2 as D (5 bases). V was cut by 1 base and J by 0 bases, with 13 bases left in between. This CDR3 contains 16 residues. Germline-derived CDR1 and CDR2 are SGHDN and FVKESK. The CDR3: CASSQVGLPASYEQYF. CDR3 nucleotides: TGTGCCAGCAGCCAAGTTGGACTTCCAGCCTCCTACGAGCAGTACTTC.

V and J are TRBV18 and TRBJ2-3; no firm D call. Germline CDR1 and CDR2: KGHSH and LQKENI. V dropped 3 bases and J dropped 0 bases, with 7 bases sitting between them. This CDR3 region has 14 residues. CDR3 protein: CASSPPLSTDTQYF. The DNA for the CDR3 is TGTGCCAGCTCACCCCCCTTGAGCACAGATACGCAGTATTTT.

The rearrangement uses TRBV19 and TRBJ1-1; 7 bases are shared with TRBD1. Germline trimming cut 5 bases from V and 4 bases from J; bases unmatched to any gene: 7. CDR1 and CDR2 from the germline V gene are LNHDA and SQIVND (reference sequence). CDR3 size: 14 residues. The CDR3 loop is CASSPQGTRTEAFF. The CDR3 nucleotides read TGTGCCAGTAGTCCACAGGGGACGCGCACTGAAGCTTTCTTT.

This clone was seen once. The chain carries TRBV15 and TRBJ1-3; the match to TRBD1 covers 7 bases. The CDR3 sequence is 15 residues long. Germline lookup yields CDR1 LNHNV and CDR2 YYDKDF (reference sequence). The V segment lost 3 bases and the J segment 2 bases; nucleotides outside the gene matches: 4. The CDR3 DNA is TGTGCCACCAGCAGGTTAACAGGGGCTGGAAACACCATATATTTT. It specifies CATSRLTGAGNTIYF.

This clone has just a few counts. The chain couples TRBV6-5 to TRBJ1-2; a possible D gene is TRBD1 (5 bases). The CDR3 extends over 11 amino acids. Germline CDR1 is MNHEY and CDR2 is SVGAGI. V was clipped by 6 bases and J by 8 bases, with 10 bases between them. Written as DNA, the CDR3 is TGTGCCAGCAGACGTCAGGGAGGCTACACCTTC. Its protein is CASRRQGGYTF.

By share, this clone ranks as medium-sized (0.01 to 0.1%). V gene TRBV7-8 combines with J gene TRBJ2-7; D perhaps matches TRBD1 (8 bases). V was trimmed by 4 bases and J by 0 bases, leaving 19 bases between them. From germline, CDR1 is SGHVS and CDR2 FQNEAQ. The CDR3 is 17 amino acids. For the CDR3, the DNA is TGTGCCAGCAGCTCACAGGGGGAGGGTCTCCCCTCCTACGAGCAGTACTTC. Translated: CASSSQGEGLPSYEQYF. The entire variable domain, with the rest obtained from reference TRBV7-8 and TRBJ2-7, is as follows: GAGVSQSPRYKVAKRGQDVALRCDPISGHVSLFWYQQALGQGPEFLTYFQNEAQLDKSGLPSDRFFAERPEGSVSTLKIQRTQQEDSAVYLCASSSQGEGLPSYEQYFGPGTRLTVT.

The rearrangement uses TRBV7-2 and TRBJ1-6; maybe TRBD1 (6 bases). This CDR3 is built from 15 residues. Germline V gene lookup returns CDR1 SGHTA and CDR2 FQGNSA. The V end was cut by 5 bases, the J end by 7 bases, with 15 bases between. The CDR3 bases are TGTGCCAGCAGCGCCGCCGGGACAAAGAATTCACCCCTCCACTTT. This encodes CASSAAGTKNSPLHF.

The chain employs TRBV9 and TRBJ2-7, with no clear D. Trimming pared 4 bases from V and 3 bases from J, leaving 14 bases between. The CDR3 loop spans 14 amino acids. The germline V gene has CDR1 SGDLS and CDR2 YYNGEE. As DNA, the CDR3 is TGTGCCAGCAGCCCTAACTCCCGAAACTACGAGCAGTACTTC. Translation: CASSPNSRNYEQYF.

V and J are TRBV27 and TRBJ1-1; tentative D call: TRBD1 (5 bases). The CDR3 is 13 residues long. CDR1 and CDR2 (germline): MNHEY, SMNVEV (reference sequence). V gave up 0 bases and J gave up 11 bases, with 13 bases separating them. CDR3 loop: CASSLSAGSRAFF. The DNA for the CDR3 is TGTGCCAGCAGTTTATCAGCAGGGTCTCGCGCTTTCTTT.